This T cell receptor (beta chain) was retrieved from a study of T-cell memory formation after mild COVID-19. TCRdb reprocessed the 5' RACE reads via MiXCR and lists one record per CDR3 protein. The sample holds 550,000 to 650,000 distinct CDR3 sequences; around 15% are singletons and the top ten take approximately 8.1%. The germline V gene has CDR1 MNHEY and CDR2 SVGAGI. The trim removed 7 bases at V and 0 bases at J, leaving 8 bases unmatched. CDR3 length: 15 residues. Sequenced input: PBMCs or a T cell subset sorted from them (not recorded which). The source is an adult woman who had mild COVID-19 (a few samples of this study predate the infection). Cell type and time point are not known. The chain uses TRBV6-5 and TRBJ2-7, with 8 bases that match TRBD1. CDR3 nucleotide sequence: TGTGCCAGCACCGAGACAGGGGCCGCCTCCTACGAGCAGTACTTC. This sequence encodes CASTETGAASYEQYF.